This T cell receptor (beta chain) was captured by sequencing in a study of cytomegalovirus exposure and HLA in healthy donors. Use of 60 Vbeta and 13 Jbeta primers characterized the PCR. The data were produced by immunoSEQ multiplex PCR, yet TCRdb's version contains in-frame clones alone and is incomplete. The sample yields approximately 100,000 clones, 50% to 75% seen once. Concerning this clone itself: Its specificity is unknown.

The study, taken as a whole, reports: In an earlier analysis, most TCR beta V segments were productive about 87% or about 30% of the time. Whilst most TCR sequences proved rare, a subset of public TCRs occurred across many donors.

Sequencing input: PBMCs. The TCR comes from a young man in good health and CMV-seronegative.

CDR3 nucleotides: TGCGCCAGCAGTCCGGCGGTGAACACTGAAGCTTTCTTT. This sequence encodes CASSPAVNTEAFF. The V gene is TRBV23-1, the J gene TRBJ1-1; no clear D. TRBV23-1 has ORF status, its function being uncertain. V dropped 4 bases and J dropped 0 bases, with 6 bases sitting between them. CDR3 length: 13 residues.